The rows below give T cell receptor beta chains drawn from one sample of a study of blood T cell repertoires in COVID-19. Clones were sequenced by immunoSEQ multiplex PCR, and TCRdb holds only the in-frame ones, with some missing. The profile shows around 250,000 clones, approximately 91% of them singletons. The sample was PBMCs or T cells enriched from blood (not recorded which). These receptors all stem from a human donor in a cohort exposed to, infected with or recovered from COVID-19 (not recorded which). The donor label of this sample is uncertain. Each CDR3 is given with its conserved first and last residue. D genes are given only for firm matches. Some rows mark clone size as missing; the rest say once, few, many or name a class of expanded clone.

TRBD1	TRBV5-6	.	TRBJ2-5	CASSRRRTGQLQETQYF	TGTGCCAGCAGCCGGAGGCGGACAGGACAGCTCCAAGAGACCCAGTACTTC
TRBD2	TRBV2	.	TRBJ2-1	CASSLSLADLYNEQFF	TGTGCCAGCAGTCTATCACTAGCGGATCTATACAATGAGCAGTTCTTC
.	TRBV11-2	.	TRBJ2-1	CASSLGGYNEQFF	TGTGCCAGCAGCTTAGGAGGTTACAATGAGCAGTTCTTC
.	TRBV18	.	TRBJ2-7	CASSSPGSPYEQYF	TGTGCCAGCTCAAGCCCGGGGTCCCCCTACGAGCAGTACTTC
TRBD1	TRBV18	.	TRBJ2-2	CASSPPGQGTGELFF	TGTGCCAGCTCACCACCGGGACAGGGGACCGGGGAGCTGTTTTTT
TRBD1	TRBV19	.	TRBJ1-4	CASSGGDSGNEKLFF	TGTGCCAGTAGTGGAGGGGACAGTGGTAATGAAAAACTGTTTTTT
.	TRBV28	.	TRBJ1-5	CASSPHLTGGNQPQHF	TGTGCCAGCAGTCCCCATCTTACAGGTGGCAATCAGCCCCAGCATTTT
TRBD1	TRBV7-2	.	TRBJ2-2	CASSLVGTGGWTGELFF	TGTGCCAGCAGCTTAGTCGGGACAGGGGGGTGGACCGGGGAGCTGTTTTTT
TRBD1	TRBV6-5	.	TRBJ1-6	CASSYQGQGLSPLHF	TGTGCCAGCAGTTACCAGGGACAGGGCCTTTCACCCCTCCACTTT
.	TRBV19	.	TRBJ2-1	CASSTFFGNEQFF	TGTGCCAGTTCCACCTTTTTCGGTAATGAGCAGTTCTTC
.	TRBV15	.	TRBJ2-7	CATSRDRSGSSSYEQYF	TGTGCCACCAGCAGAGATCGGTCGGGGTCCAGCTCCTACGAGCAGTACTTC
.	TRBV5-6	.	TRBJ1-1	CASSFSSGDTEAFF	TGTGCCAGCAGCTTTTCTTCGGGGGACACTGAAGCTTTCTTT
TRBD1	TRBV29-1	.	TRBJ1-2	CSVDLSPDRNLYGYTF	TGCAGCGTTGATCTTTCCCCGGACAGGAACCTCTATGGCTACACCTTC
.	TRBV30	.	TRBJ1-3	CAWSPDWASGNTIYF	TGTGCCTGGAGTCCGGACTGGGCTTCTGGAAACACCATATATTTT
.	TRBV5-4	.	TRBJ2-1	CASSSAGAPYNEQFF	TGTGCCAGCAGCAGCGCGGGGGCCCCCTACAATGAGCAGTTCTTC
.	TRBV6-5	.	TRBJ1-6	CASSYSQGRNSPLHF	TGTGCCAGCAGTTACTCCCAGGGGCGTAATTCACCCCTCCACTTT
.	TRBV2	once	TRBJ2-5	CASGGADLQETQYF	TGTGCCAGCGGCGGGGCAGATCTCCAAGAGACCCAGTACTTC
TRBD2	TRBV6-5	.	TRBJ2-7	CASSYGGGAGSYEQYF	TGTGCCAGCAGTTACGGGGGAGGGGCTGGCTCCTACGAGCAGTACTTC
TRBD1	TRBV2	.	TRBJ2-7	CASSESGRTGDYEQYF	TGTGCCAGCAGTGAATCCGGGAGGACAGGGGACTACGAGCAGTACTTC
.	TRBV15	.	TRBJ1-1	CATSRDRGVVTEAFF	TGTGCCACCAGCAGAGACAGGGGAGTGGTGACTGAAGCTTTCTTT
TRBD2	TRBV3-1/TRBV3-2	once	TRBJ2-3	CASSQDFKLAGSTDTQYF	TGTGCCAGCAGCCAAGATTTCAAACTAGCGGGTAGCACAGATACGCAGTATTTT
.	TRBV24-1	.	TRBJ2-1	CATSEFRGYEQFF	TGTGCCACCAGTGAATTCAGGGGTTACGAGCAGTTCTTC
TRBD1	TRBV30	.	TRBJ1-5	CAWEGQGGRQPQHF	TGTGCCTGGGAAGGACAGGGCGGAAGACAGCCCCAGCATTTT
.	TRBV3-1/TRBV3-2	many	TRBJ1-6	CASSQDLGASPLHF	TGTGCCAGCAGCCAAGATTTGGGAGCTTCACCCCTCCACTTT
.	TRBV28	.	TRBJ2-2	CASSWGGGLRTGELFF	TGTGCCAGCAGTTGGGGAGGGGGGCTACGGACCGGGGAGCTGTTTTTT
TRBD2	TRBV9	.	TRBJ2-1	CASAGTSYNEQFF	TGTGCCAGTGCGGGGACTAGCTACAATGAGCAGTTCTTC
.	TRBV28	.	TRBJ1-5	CASLQYNQPQHF	TGTGCCAGTCTCCAGTACAATCAGCCCCAGCATTTT
.	TRBV11-2	.	TRBJ1-2	CASSSPRGGVGYTF	TGTGCCAGCAGCTCCCCTCGGGGGGGTGTTGGCTACACCTTC
TRBD1	TRBV19	.	TRBJ2-7	CASNDRGADEQYF	TGTGCCAGTAACGACAGGGGCGCGGACGAGCAGTACTTC
.	TRBV4-1	.	TRBJ1-4	CASRHWAGPTNEKLFF	TGCGCCAGCAGACACTGGGCAGGGCCAACTAATGAAAAACTGTTTTTT
TRBD1	TRBV24-1	.	TRBJ2-1	CATSDRAPTGGTYNEQFF	TGTGCCACCAGTGACCGCGCCCCGACAGGGGGCACCTACAATGAGCAGTTCTTC
.	TRBV11-1	.	TRBJ2-7	CASSLEPGTYEQYF	TGTGCCAGCAGCTTAGAACCAGGAACCTACGAGCAGTACTTC
.	TRBV7-9	.	TRBJ1-4	CASSLIPGGGNSEKLFF	TGTGCCAGCAGCTTAATCCCTGGCGGGGGGAATTCTGAAAAACTGTTTTTT
TRBD2	TRBV24-1	.	TRBJ2-5	CATSGAGVISETQYF	TGTGCCACCAGTGGAGCGGGGGTGATCTCCGAGACCCAGTACTTC
TRBD1	TRBV10-1	.	TRBJ2-3	CASSLGADRVSISTDTQYF	TGCGCCAGCAGCCTCGGCGCGGACAGGGTGTCCATTAGCACAGATACGCAGTATTTT
TRBD1	TRBV30	.	TRBJ2-2	CAWSGGQGTGELFF	TGTGCCTGGAGTGGGGGACAGGGCACCGGGGAGCTGTTTTTT
TRBD1	TRBV2	.	TRBJ1-6	CASADRGHNSPLHF	TGTGCCAGCGCTGACAGGGGTCATAATTCACCCCTCCACTTT
TRBD2	TRBV6-5	.	TRBJ2-1	CASSYAGVIDEQFF	TGTGCCAGCAGTTATGCGGGGGTGATAGATGAGCAGTTCTTC
TRBD1	TRBV11-3	.	TRBJ1-1	CASSHYDREVEAFF	TGTGCCAGCAGCCATTATGACAGGGAGGTTGAAGCTTTCTTT
.	TRBV30	.	TRBJ1-1	CAWSVQGGNTEAFF	TGTGCCTGGAGTGTACAAGGCGGCAACACTGAAGCTTTCTTT
.	TRBV19	.	TRBJ1-1	CASSNRGSNTEAFF	TGTGCCAGTAGTAATAGAGGATCTAACACTGAAGCTTTCTTT
TRBD1	TRBV9	medium-sized	TRBJ2-1	CASSVEEGQGKGYEQFF	TGTGCCAGCAGCGTAGAAGAGGGACAGGGGAAAGGGTATGAGCAGTTCTTC
.	TRBV10-3	.	TRBJ1-2	CAISESVGGSGYTF	TGTGCCATCAGTGAGTCAGTAGGGGGATCTGGCTACACCTTC
.	TRBV19	.	TRBJ1-4	CASTEELGGLDINEKLFF	TGTGCCAGTACCGAAGAACTCGGGGGTCTCGATATTAATGAAAAACTGTTTTTT
.	TRBV27	.	TRBJ2-7	CASSPGVPYEQYF	TGTGCCAGCAGTCCCGGGGTACCCTACGAGCAGTACTTC
TRBD1	TRBV7-2	.	TRBJ1-2	CATQRAGGSNYGYTF	TGTGCCACCCAACGGGCAGGGGGCTCCAACTATGGCTACACCTTC
TRBD1	TRBV29-1	.	TRBJ1-2	CSVDAGGLRYTF	TGCAGCGTTGATGCAGGGGGCTTGCGCTACACCTTC
TRBD1	TRBV7-3	once	TRBJ1-1	CASSSQGGTEAFF	TGTGCCAGCAGCTCACAGGGGGGCACTGAAGCTTTCTTT
TRBD2	TRBV9	.	TRBJ2-1	CASNVRLAGSEQFF	TGTGCCAGCAACGTAAGACTAGCGGGGAGTGAGCAGTTCTTC
TRBD1	TRBV7-2	.	TRBJ1-5	CASSFQAGGGQPQHF	TGTGCCAGCAGCTTCCAGGCAGGGGGAGGTCAGCCCCAGCATTTT
.	TRBV6-5	.	TRBJ1-6	CASTPGSYNSPLHF	TGTGCCAGCACCCCGGGATCCTATAATTCACCCCTCCACTTT
TRBD2	TRBV9	.	TRBJ2-1	CASSVGGLTGEQFF	TGTGCCAGCAGCGTAGGGGGACTAACAGGCGAGCAGTTCTTC
TRBD1	TRBV29-1	.	TRBJ2-7	CSAEDRGFHEQYF	TGCAGCGCAGAGGACAGGGGGTTCCACGAGCAGTACTTC